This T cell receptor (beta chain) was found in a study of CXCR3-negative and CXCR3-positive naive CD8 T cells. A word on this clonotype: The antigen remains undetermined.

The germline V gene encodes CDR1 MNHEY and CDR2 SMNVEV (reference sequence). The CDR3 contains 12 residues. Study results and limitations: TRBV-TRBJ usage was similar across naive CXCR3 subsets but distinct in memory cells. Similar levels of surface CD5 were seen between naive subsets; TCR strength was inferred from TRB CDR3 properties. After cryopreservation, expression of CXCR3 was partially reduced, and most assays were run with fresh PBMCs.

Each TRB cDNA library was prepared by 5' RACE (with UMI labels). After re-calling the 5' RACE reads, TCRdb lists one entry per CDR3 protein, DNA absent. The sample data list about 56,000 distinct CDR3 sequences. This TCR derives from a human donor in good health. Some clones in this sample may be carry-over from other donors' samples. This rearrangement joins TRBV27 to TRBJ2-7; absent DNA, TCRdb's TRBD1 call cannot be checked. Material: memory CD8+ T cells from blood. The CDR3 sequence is CASIREGYEQYF.